The 29 T cell receptor beta chains below all came from one sample that was sequenced in a study of shared clonotypes between healthy human individuals. The data were produced by immunoSEQ multiplex PCR, yet TCRdb's version contains in-frame clones alone and is incomplete. The table records approximately 2.5 million clones, about 92% of them present only once. Sequenced input: naive CD4+ T cells sorted from blood. Stated subset: CD45RA+ positively selected. The receptors shown here come from a man aged 18 to 29 in good health.

The chain couples TRBV7-9 to TRBJ1-2, with 9 bases matching TRBD1. V lost 5 bases, J lost 2 bases, and 3 bases stayed unmatched. The germline V gene has CDR1 SEHNR and CDR2 FQNEAQ (reference sequence). There are 14 residues in the CDR3. This CDR3 is CASSDGQGNYGYTF. The CDR3 nucleotides are TGTGCCAGCAGCGACGGACAGGGGAACTATGGCTACACCTTC.

The rearrangement uses TRBV10-3 and TRBJ2-7, with D maybe TRBD2 (7 bases). The CDR3 sequence is 14 residues long. Trimming pared 6 bases from V and 0 bases from J, leaving 12 bases between. The germline gives CDR1 ENHRY, CDR2 SYGVKD. Here the CDR3 DNA reads TGTGCCATCAGGGGGGGGCCTTACTCCTACGAGCAGTACTTC. Translating it yields CAIRGGPYSYEQYF.

This clone was found once. The chain combines TRBV30 with TRBJ2-7, with D perhaps TRBD1 (6 bases). Germline V gives CDR1 GTSNPN, CDR2 SVGIG (reference sequence). V lost 0 bases and J 0 bases, leaving 12 bases between the germline ends. The CDR3 totals 15 residues. This CDR3 is CAWSVPQGTSYEQYF. Written as DNA, the CDR3 is TGTGCCTGGAGTGTACCGCAGGGGACCTCCTACGAGCAGTACTTC.

The V call is TRBV30, the J call TRBJ2-3; D may be TRBD1 or TRBD2 (5 bases each). The CDR3 spans 15 residues. In germline, CDR1 is GTSNPN, CDR2 SVGIG (reference sequence). The V end was cut by 3 bases, the J end by 0 bases, with 13 bases between. CDR3 sequence (DNA): TGTGCCTGGAGGGGACGTCCCTTTAGCACAGATACGCAGTATTTT. Protein product: CAWRGRPFSTDTQYF.

This chain uses TRBV11-2 with TRBJ2-7, with a possible D match to TRBD1 (6 bases). Germline V gene sequence: CDR1 SGHAT, CDR2 FQNNGV. V was trimmed by 1 base and J by 3 bases, leaving 16 bases between them. The CDR3 length is 16 residues. This chain's CDR3 is CASSLGDYQGLYEQYF. CDR3 sequence (DNA): TGTGCCAGCAGCTTAGGCGATTACCAGGGGCTCTACGAGCAGTACTTC.

The chain has TRBV9 and TRBJ1-3, with D possibly being TRBD1 (5 bases). The V end lost 0 bases, the J end lost 0 bases, and 10 bases lay between the germline ends. The germline gives CDR1 SGDLS, CDR2 YYNGEE. The CDR3 extends over 16 amino acids. CDR3 residues: CASSVVDNDSGNTIYF. The CDR3, as DNA: TGTGCCAGCAGCGTAGTGGACAACGACTCTGGAAACACCATATATTTT.

The V and J genes are TRBV18 and TRBJ2-7; 12 nucleotides line up with TRBD1. The CDR3 is 16 amino acids. Germline lookup yields CDR1 KGHSH and CDR2 LQKENI. J was trimmed by 5 bases and V by 0 bases; bases with no gene match: 5. Here the CDR3 reads CASSPPGQGARNEQYF. CDR3 in DNA: TGTGCCAGCTCACCACCGGGACAGGGGGCGCGGAACGAGCAGTACTTC.

The V and J genes are TRBV5-4 and TRBJ1-3, with 9 bases aligning to TRBD1. The trim removed 1 base at V and 4 bases at J, leaving 6 bases unmatched. The V gene's germline CDR1 is SGHNT and CDR2 YYREEE (reference sequence). The CDR3 consists of 16 residues. The CDR3, as DNA: TGTGCCAGCAGCTTGACGAAGGGACAGGGCGGAAACACCATATATTTT. This encodes CASSLTKGQGGNTIYF.

As to this clone: Other DNA sequences in this specimen translate into the identical CDR3. The rearrangement links TRBV2 to TRBJ2-7, with D possibly matching TRBD2 (5 bases). Looked up from germline, CDR1 is SNHLY and CDR2 is FYNNEI. The V end was cut by 6 bases, the J end by 1 base, with 13 bases between. The CDR3 contains 14 residues. The CDR3 coding sequence is TGTGCCAGCAGGAACCGGGATAATTCCTACGAGCAGTACTTC. Amino acid sequence: CASRNRDNSYEQYF.

This clone was seen more than once but under ten times. The chain recombines TRBV2 with TRBJ1-1, with unresolved D. The CDR3 spans 13 residues. The V and J ends lost 8 bases and 5 bases respectively, with 15 bases between them. Germline CDR1 SNHLY, CDR2 FYNNEI. The DNA of the CDR3 is TGTGCCAGCCTCAACCGGGGAGTGACTGAAGCTTTCTTT. Protein sequence: CASLNRGVTEAFF.

The V gene is TRBV28, the J gene TRBJ2-7; unclear D gene. CDR1 and CDR2 from the germline V gene are MDHEN and SYDVKM. This CDR3 is 13 amino acids long. Trimming took 3 bases from V and 2 from J, leaving 8 bases between them. CDR3 nucleotides: TGTGCCAGCAGTTTCTCCACTCCCTACGAGCAGTACTTC. Protein: CASSFSTPYEQYF. Looking up the rest from reference TRBV28 and TRBJ2-7 gives the full variable domain: DVKVTQSSRYLVKRTGEKVFLECVQDMDHENMFWYRQDPGLGLRLIYFSYDVKMKEKGDIPEGYSVSREKKERFSLILESASTNQTSMYLCASSFSTPYEQYFGPGTRLTVT.

In the case of this clone: This sample includes further DNA sequences coding for the same CDR3. The V call is TRBV5-4, the J call TRBJ2-5; TRBD1 matches 8 bases. The ends lost 4 bases at V and 3 bases at J; junction bases unmatched: 5. Looked up from germline, CDR1 is SGHNT and CDR2 is YYREEE (reference sequence). The CDR3 has 14 amino acids. The CDR3 here is CASSPQGGEETQYF. CDR3 DNA sequence: TGTGCCAGCAGCCCACAGGGGGGAGAAGAGACCCAGTACTTC.

This chain links TRBV27 with TRBJ1-2, with D uncertain. Germline V gene lookup returns CDR1 MNHEY and CDR2 SMNVEV (reference sequence). V gave up 8 bases and J gave up 4 bases, with 23 bases separating them. The CDR3 contains 16 residues. The CDR3, as DNA: TGTGCCAGCGCCCTGGGGTCGAAAGCCAATCGCTATGGCTACACCTTC. It translates to CASALGSKANRYGYTF.

V gene TRBV2 combines with J gene TRBJ2-5, with 7 bases aligning to TRBD1. Germline lookup yields CDR1 SNHLY and CDR2 FYNNEI. The trim removed 6 bases at V and 4 bases at J, leaving 8 bases unmatched. CDR3 size: 14 residues. The CDR3 loop reads CASRPDRAGETQYF. The CDR3 DNA follows: TGTGCCAGCAGACCAGACAGGGCGGGAGAGACCCAGTACTTC.

The chain couples TRBV9 to TRBJ1-3, with D possibly being TRBD1 (5 bases). The CDR3 totals 15 residues. Germline assignment: CDR1 SGDLS and CDR2 YYNGEE. V lost 7 bases and J lost 0, with 14 bases in between. CDR3 DNA: TGTGCCAGCGGGAGGGACGGTGGCTCTGGAAACACCATATATTTT. It translates to CASGRDGGSGNTIYF.

The chain joins TRBV7-2 to TRBJ2-1; TRBD2 agrees at 8 bases. The CDR3 is 15 residues long. CDR1 is SGHTA and CDR2 is FQGNSA in the germline V gene. With 1 base clipped from V and 7 bases from J, the junction kept 6 bases outside the gene matches. CDR3 sequence (DNA): TGTGCCAGCAGCTTAGTTCCGGGAGGGCCTAATGAGCAGTTCTTC. The encoded protein is CASSLVPGGPNEQFF. Full variable domain (outside the CDR3, taken from reference TRBV7-2 and TRBJ2-1): GAGVSQSPSNKVTEKGKDVELRCDPISGHTALYWYRQSLGQGLEFLIYFQGNSAPDKSGLPSDRFSAERTGGSVSTLTIQRTQQEDSAVYLCASSLVPGGPNEQFFGPGTRLTVL.

J is TRBJ2-7 and V is TRBV4-1, with a tentative D call TRBD1 (6 bases). The germline V and J ends were trimmed by 4 bases and 3 bases, with 10 bases remaining between them. The germline V gene encodes CDR1 MGHRA and CDR2 YSYEKL. The CDR3 is made up of 13 amino acids. The DNA of the CDR3 is TGCGCCAGCAGCCGGGACACCATCTACGAGCAGTACTTC. Translated, it gives CASSRDTIYEQYF.

Of note for this clone: The sample holds other DNA sequences that translate to the same CDR3. This chain connects TRBV5-1 to TRBJ1-5; no definite D call. V was clipped by 0 bases and J by 0 bases, with 7 bases between them. Germline CDR1 SGHRS, CDR2 YFSETQ. The CDR3 contains 15 residues. CDR3 nucleotides: TGCGCCAGCAGCTTGGGTTCCGGTAGCAATCAGCCCCAGCATTTT. Protein product: CASSLGSGSNQPQHF.

This clone appeared a single time. The rearrangement uses TRBV10-3 and TRBJ2-3; 9 bases fit TRBD2. Germline V CDR1 and CDR2: ENHRY, SYGVKD. V was clipped by 2 bases and J by 9 bases; unmatched bases: 18. CDR3 length equals 18 residues. The CDR3 nucleotides read TGTGCCATCAGTGAGCCTATAGGGGCTAGCGGGGAACTACTCACGCAGTATTTT. This codes for CAISEPIGASGELLTQYF.

The chain uses TRBV6-1 and TRBJ2-5, with 8 bases that match TRBD1. The V gene's germline CDR1 is MNHNS and CDR2 SASEGT. The J segment lost 2 bases and the V segment lost 4 bases, leaving 12 bases of the junction unmatched. This CDR3 has 17 residues. The CDR3 DNA reads as TGTGCCAGCAGTGCAACTAGGACAGGGAAGATACAAGAGACCCAGTACTTC. Its protein is CASSATRTGKIQETQYF.

The V call is TRBV5-4, the J call TRBJ2-6, with 8 bases that match TRBD1. Germline-derived CDR1 and CDR2 are SGHNT and YYREEE (reference sequence). The CDR3 totals 18 residues. J gave up 0 bases and V 0 bases, and 5 bases lay outside the gene matches. CDR3 sequence (DNA): TGTGCCAGCAGCTTGGGTGGGACAGGCCTCTCTGGGGCCAACGTCCTGACTTTC. The encoded protein is CASSLGGTGLSGANVLTF.

This chain connects TRBV7-9 to TRBJ2-1; D unresolved. Trimming took 2 bases from V and 2 from J, leaving 13 bases between them. Germline lookup yields CDR1 SEHNR and CDR2 FQNEAQ (reference sequence). CDR3 length equals 16 residues. The CDR3 loop is CASSLSGGGPYNEQFF. The CDR3 DNA follows: TGTGCCAGCAGCTTAAGTGGTGGCGGCCCCTACAATGAGCAGTTCTTC.

The rearrangement uses TRBV28 and TRBJ2-7, with 9 bases matching TRBD1. J lost 2 bases, V lost 6 bases, and 8 bases had no gene match. This CDR3 has 15 amino acids. Germline V gene sequence: CDR1 MDHEN, CDR2 SYDVKM. CDR3: CASSFPGQGPYEQYF. CDR3 coding DNA: TGTGCCAGCAGCTTTCCGGGACAGGGACCCTACGAGCAGTACTTC.

This clone was seen once. The chain uses TRBV5-1 and TRBJ1-6; 10 nucleotides align to TRBD1. CDR3 length: 14 residues. With V trimmed by 4 bases and J by 9 bases, 4 bases remained unmatched. Per the germline V gene, CDR1 is SGHRS and CDR2 is YFSETQ. As DNA, the CDR3 is TGCGCCAGCAGCCGGGACAGGGGTTTTTCACCCCTCCACTTT. Translated: CASSRDRGFSPLHF.

J is TRBJ2-2 and V is TRBV5-5; no clear D gene. CDR1 and CDR2 (germline): SGHKS, YYEKEE (reference sequence). The CDR3 runs to 14 residues. V shed 0 bases and J shed 5 bases, with 8 bases lying between them. DNA for the CDR3: TGTGCCAGCAGCTTGGAGGTTGTGACCGGGGAGCTGTTTTTT. Its protein is CASSLEVVTGELFF.

Of note for this clone: Compared with germline, one end of the junction differs, possibly owing to a read error. CDR3 residues: CANSSQDRGQETQYF. CDR3 DNA sequence: TGTGCCAACAGTTCACAAGACAGGGGCCAAGAGACCCAGTACTTC. V usage is TRBV6-1 and J usage is TRBJ2-5; 8 bases match TRBD1. Germline V gene sequence: CDR1 MNHNS, CDR2 SASEGT. The CDR3 is 15 residues long.

Worth noting for this clone: Other nucleotide sequences from this sample produce the same CDR3. The chain has TRBV5-1 and TRBJ1-2, with D unresolved. The V and J ends lost 0 bases and 4 bases respectively, with 7 bases between them. CDR3 length equals 13 residues. CDR1 SGHRS and CDR2 YFSETQ come from the germline V gene. In DNA form, the CDR3 reads TGCGCCAGCAGCTTGGGGCAACCCTATGGCTACACCTTC. Translation gives CASSLGQPYGYTF.

This chain links TRBV11-3 with TRBJ2-7; 9 bases map to TRBD1. Per the germline V gene, CDR1 is SGHNT and CDR2 is YENEEA. The trim removed 5 bases at V and 3 bases at J, leaving 14 bases unmatched. CDR3 length: 17 amino acids. CDR3 sequence: CASSPGQGPGAGYEQYF. The CDR3 bases are TGTGCCAGCAGCCCAGGACAGGGGCCGGGGGCGGGCTACGAGCAGTACTTC.

The chain joins TRBV2 to TRBJ2-2; a weak D match, TRBD2 (7 bases). With 0 bases removed from V and 7 bases from J, the gap between germline ends came to 21 bases. CDR3 length: 18 amino acids. Germline CDR1 reads SNHLY; CDR2 reads FYNNEI. CDR3 loop: CASSEALGGGWKGGELFF. DNA for the CDR3: TGTGCCAGCAGTGAAGCCCTTGGGGGGGGCTGGAAAGGCGGGGAGCTGTTTTTT.